The clone carrying this T cell receptor (beta chain) was observed a few times. The record originates from a study of Graves' ophthalmopathy and Graves' hyperthyroidism. Diagnostic conclusions were grounded in clinical symptoms, serum thyroxine, TRAb, thyroid ultrasound and orbital computed tomography. With V trimmed by 7 bases and J by 5 bases, 8 bases remained unmatched. The CDR3 is made up of 15 amino acids. Germline CDR1 MNHEY, CDR2 SMNVEV (reference sequence). The authors amplified TCR beta CDR3 regions, and they did so from RNA transcripts for repertoire sequencing. HTBI primers primed a first-round RT-PCR, and a second-round multiplex PCR followed. TCRdb re-derived calls from the multiplex PCR reads in MiXCR, one entry per CDR3 protein. The repertoire consists of over a million distinct CDR3 sequences, with 35% to 45% occurring once and the leading ten covering over 8.5%.

The chain links TRBV27 to TRBJ1-6; 7 bases map to TRBD1. Sequenced sample: peripheral blood or thyroid tissue (not recorded which). The TCR originated in an adult man with Graves' hyperthyroidism. The CDR3 region has the DNA TGTGCCAGCACCAGCGACAGGGAGAATAATTCACCCCTCCACTTT. It is translated as CASTSDRENNSPLHF.